This section outlines one T cell receptor (beta chain) sequence together with its context. The CDR3 length is 16 residues. Germline CDR1 reads SQVTM; CDR2 reads ANQGSEA. Trimming removed 0 bases from V and 10 bases from J; junction bases left unmatched: 10. The second PCR ran about 6 to 11 cycles with a sample-barcoded 5' primer and J-beta primers. TCRdb itself ran the 5' RACE reads through MiXCR, one entry per CDR3 protein. Of roughly 800,000 distinct CDR3 sequences listed, 20% to 25% were seen once; the top ten hold roughly 3.8%. The data were taken from a study of blood T cells in healthy people across ages. The same data also went into a second study, on T cells of mothers and their children.

This TCR derives from a boy aged 5 to 17 in good health. Material: blood. This chain uses TRBV29-1 with TRBJ2-4, with 12 bases aligning to TRBD2. The CDR3 spells CSVEDPLAGGLGIQYF. CDR3 sequence (DNA): TGCAGCGTTGAAGACCCACTAGCGGGGGGCCTGGGGATTCAGTACTTC.